This passage covers 8 T cell receptor beta chains from one sample sequenced in a study of blood T cell repertoires in COVID-19. Method: immunoSEQ multiplex PCR; TCRdb's copy keeps in-frame clones and lacks some. In the table there are more than 100,000 clones, 80% to 90% of which are singletons. The specimen was peripheral blood. The origin of the receptors is a woman aged 55-70 years with acute or convalescent COVID-19.

The chain joins TRBV3-1 (or the pseudogene TRBV3-2) to TRBJ2-2, with 13 positions matching TRBD2. Per the germline V gene, CDR1 is LGHDT and CDR2 is YNNKEL (reference sequence). The CDR3 is made up of 20 amino acids. V lost 3 bases, J lost 4 bases, and 14 bases stayed unmatched. In DNA form, the CDR3 reads TGTGCCAGCAGCCACCCTCGACTAGCGGGAGGTACCCCCGGCACCGGGGAGCTGTTTTTT. Amino acids: CASSHPRLAGGTPGTGELFF.

Only a few counts were recorded for this clone. The rearrangement links TRBV28 to TRBJ1-5; 8 nucleotides align to TRBD1. The CDR3 contains 15 residues. V trimming: 7 bases; J trimming: 7 bases; junction bases outside the gene matches: 12. Germline assignment: CDR1 MDHEN and CDR2 SYDVKM. CDR3 amino acids: CASIPGGVRRQPQHF. The CDR3 DNA is TGTGCCAGCATCCCAGGGGGCGTACGCCGGCAGCCCCAGCATTTT.

This chain connects TRBV5-3 to TRBJ1-1; 9 bases line up with TRBD1. TRBV5-3 is an ORF, and what it does is uncertain. Trimming at V came to 4 bases and at J to 4 bases, leaving 8 bases not matched to a gene. The CDR3 length is 15 residues. The CDR3 here is CARSDQGTGTTEAFF. The CDR3 DNA sequence: TGTGCCAGAAGCGACCAAGGGACAGGGACCACTGAAGCTTTCTTT.

The chain recombines TRBV5-4 with TRBJ2-5; the match to TRBD1 covers 7 bases. Germline lookup yields CDR1 SGHNT and CDR2 YYREEE (reference sequence). The CDR3 is made up of 13 amino acids. V shed 5 bases and J 3 bases; nucleotides not matched to a gene: 4. CDR3 region: CASSLTGEETQYF. Here the CDR3 DNA reads TGTGCCAGCAGTCTCACAGGGGAAGAGACCCAGTACTTC.

The chain is built from TRBV9 and TRBJ2-1; 10 positions agree with TRBD1. This CDR3 spans 21 amino acids. Trimming at V came to 3 bases and at J to 7 bases, leaving 25 bases not matched to a gene. Germline CDR1 reads SGDLS; CDR2 reads YYNGEE. In DNA form, the CDR3 reads TGTGCCAGCAGCGCCGGGACAGGGGTCGGAGTTGGGACGGGATCAAGGAATGAGCAGTTCTTC. Translating gives CASSAGTGVGVGTGSRNEQFF.

The genes are TRBV18 and TRBJ2-1; 10 bases are a match to TRBD2. The CDR3 contains 15 residues. The V gene's germline CDR1 is KGHSH and CDR2 LQKENI. J was trimmed by 7 bases and V by 3 bases; bases with no gene match: 6. CDR3 nucleotide sequence: TGTGCCAGCTCACCCTCTAGCGGGAGTCGAAATGAGCAGTTCTTC. Its translation is CASSPSSGSRNEQFF.

The chain combines TRBV3-1 (or the pseudogene TRBV3-2) with TRBJ1-3; D is uncertain. Trimming took off 2 bases at V and 15 bases at J, with 23 bases between the two ends. Per germline, CDR1 LGHDT and CDR2 YNNKEL (reference sequence). The CDR3 consists of 15 residues. The CDR3 nucleotides read TGTGCCAGCAGCCAACGAGGAGGGAGTCTACAACAACAATATTTT. It translates to CASSQRGGSLQQQYF.

The chain is built from TRBV27 and TRBJ1-4; D is perhaps TRBD1 (5 bases). Deletions cut 5 bases from V and 8 bases from J, with 15 bases between. CDR3 length: 14 amino acids. Germline V gives CDR1 MNHEY, CDR2 SMNVEV (reference sequence). The CDR3 DNA reads as TGTGCCAGCAGTCCGCGGTTCAGGGCCGAAAAACTGTTTTTT. It specifies CASSPRFRAEKLFF.